This TCR beta chain was sequenced during a study of T cells in Graves' hyperthyroidism and ophthalmopathy. Study-wide context: Peripheral blood sampling occurred at initial diagnosis, before any treatment.

RNA transcripts were the template for amplifying TCR beta CDR3 regions. HTBI primers drove first-round RT-PCR of the TCR CDR3. TCRdb independently ran MiXCR on the multiplex PCR reads; one entry per CDR3 protein. The table includes over 200,000 distinct CDR3 sequences, approximately 14% detected once. The CDR3 loop spans 14 amino acids. The ends lost 5 bases at V and 5 bases at J; junction bases unmatched: 5. Germline V gives CDR1 MNHEY, CDR2 SMNVEV (reference sequence). Study-level findings and limits: Through a model of 13 V-J features, ophthalmopathy was separated from stable hyperthyroidism.

A remark on this clonotype: Its antigen remains unknown.

Material: blood. The clonotype originates from a woman aged 40 to 50 with Graves' hyperthyroidism that later progressed to Graves' ophthalmopathy. The V gene is TRBV27, the J gene TRBJ2-1; 8 nucleotides align to TRBD2. CDR3 nucleotides: TGTGCCAGCAGTCTAGGACTAGCCCACAATGAGCAGTTCTTC. Encoded protein: CASSLGLAHNEQFF.